Listed below are T cell receptor beta chains from one sample, sequenced in a study of T-cell reconstitution after alpha-beta-depleted transplantation in children. TCRdb passed the PCR reads through MiXCR, listing each CDR3 protein once. There are a few hundred thousand distinct CDR3 sequences in the sample; 25% to 30% occur only once, and under 45% lies in the top ten. The starting material was PBMCs, obtained before TCRalphabeta/CD19-depleted stem cell transplant. The receptors stem from a boy younger than two with Wiskott-Aldrich syndrome, due to receive a stem cell transplant. Each CDR3 is given with its conserved first and last residue. The D gene is left open where the match is weak. Clone size appears in some rows only: once, few, many, or a class for an expanded clone.

v_call: TRBV7-9
clone_size: .
j_call: TRBJ2-5
d_call: .
cdr3_aa: CASSLGWDWDEQETQYF
cdr3_nt: TGTGCCAGCAGCTTAGGTTGGGACTGGGACGAACAAGAGACCCAGTACTTC

v_call: TRBV29-1
clone_size: few
j_call: TRBJ2-1
d_call: .
cdr3_aa: CSVVIGILSGANEQFF
cdr3_nt: TGCAGCGTTGTCATCGGGATACTGTCTGGAGCCAATGAGCAGTTCTTC

v_call: TRBV10-3
clone_size: few
j_call: TRBJ2-4
d_call: .
cdr3_aa: CAISAGERDIQYF
cdr3_nt: TGTGCCATCAGTGCGGGGGAGAGGGACATTCAGTACTTC

v_call: TRBV20-1
clone_size: .
j_call: TRBJ2-5
d_call: .
cdr3_aa: CSAKNLVGYQETQYF
cdr3_nt: TGCAGTGCTAAAAACCTGGTAGGGTACCAAGAGACCCAGTACTTC

v_call: TRBV29-1
clone_size: .
j_call: TRBJ2-2
d_call: TRBD1
cdr3_aa: CSAQTGWSGELFF
cdr3_nt: TGCAGCGCCCAGACAGGGTGGTCCGGGGAGCTGTTTTTT

v_call: TRBV7-2
clone_size: few
j_call: TRBJ2-3
d_call: .
cdr3_aa: CASSPMMTADTQYF
cdr3_nt: TGTGCCAGCAGCCCTATGATGACGGCAGATACGCAGTATTTT

v_call: TRBV12-3/TRBV12-4
clone_size: few
j_call: TRBJ2-2
d_call: TRBD2
cdr3_aa: CASSSRLSGLAIGELFF
cdr3_nt: TGTGCCAGCAGTTCCCGGCTAAGTGGACTAGCAATCGGGGAGCTGTTTTTT

v_call: TRBV6-6
clone_size: many
j_call: TRBJ2-3
d_call: .
cdr3_aa: CASSYSGDTQYF
cdr3_nt: TGTGCCAGCAGTTACTCAGGGGATACGCAGTATTTT

v_call: TRBV7-2
clone_size: .
j_call: TRBJ2-7
d_call: TRBD2
cdr3_aa: CASSLRAGLSYEQYF
cdr3_nt: TGTGCCAGCAGCTTAAGAGCGGGGCTTAGTTACGAGCAGTACTTC

v_call: TRBV10-3
clone_size: few
j_call: TRBJ1-1
d_call: TRBD1
cdr3_aa: CAINRGGNTEAFF
cdr3_nt: TGTGCCATCAACAGGGGCGGGAATACTGAAGCTTTCTTT

v_call: TRBV2
clone_size: .
j_call: TRBJ2-3
d_call: .
cdr3_aa: CASRVEASTDTQYF
cdr3_nt: TGTGCCAGCAGAGTCGAGGCTAGCACAGATACGCAGTATTTT

v_call: TRBV20-1
clone_size: .
j_call: TRBJ2-3
d_call: TRBD1
cdr3_aa: CSERGTGGTDTQYF
cdr3_nt: TGCAGTGAGAGGGGGACAGGGGGCACAGATACGCAGTATTTT

v_call: TRBV7-8
clone_size: .
j_call: TRBJ2-7
d_call: TRBD2
cdr3_aa: CASSWTSGYYEQYF
cdr3_nt: TGTGCCAGCAGCTGGACTAGCGGGTACTACGAGCAGTACTTC

v_call: TRBV5-1
clone_size: once
j_call: TRBJ2-3
d_call: TRBD2
cdr3_aa: CASSTGLAGDTQYF
cdr3_nt: TGCGCCAGCAGCACGGGACTAGCGGGAGATACGCAGTATTTT

v_call: TRBV10-3
clone_size: .
j_call: TRBJ2-1
d_call: .
cdr3_aa: CAIRDGIRDGYNEQFF
cdr3_nt: TGTGCCATCAGAGACGGCATCCGAGACGGCTACAATGAGCAGTTCTTC

v_call: TRBV13
clone_size: many
j_call: TRBJ2-3
d_call: .
cdr3_aa: CASSLTPTDTQYF
cdr3_nt: TGTGCCAGCAGCTTAACCCCCACAGATACGCAGTATTTT

v_call: TRBV5-1
clone_size: once
j_call: TRBJ2-2
d_call: .
cdr3_aa: CASSSGPLAGPGELFF
cdr3_nt: TGCGCCAGCAGCTCAGGGCCTTTAGCAGGTCCCGGGGAGCTGTTTTTT

v_call: TRBV20-1
clone_size: few
j_call: TRBJ2-1
d_call: TRBD2
cdr3_aa: CSATGTSGNYNEQFF
cdr3_nt: TGCAGTGCCACCGGGACTAGCGGGAATTACAATGAGCAGTTCTTC

v_call: TRBV5-1
clone_size: few
j_call: TRBJ2-2
d_call: TRBD2
cdr3_aa: CASSLTSGHTGELFF
cdr3_nt: TGCGCCAGCAGCTTGACTAGCGGGCACACCGGGGAGCTGTTTTTT

v_call: TRBV7-3
clone_size: few
j_call: TRBJ2-7
d_call: TRBD2
cdr3_aa: CASSPTGLAGGPYEQYF
cdr3_nt: TGTGCCAGCAGCCCGACTGGACTAGCGGGAGGACCCTACGAGCAGTACTTC

v_call: TRBV10-3
clone_size: .
j_call: TRBJ2-2
d_call: .
cdr3_aa: CAISPSRSADTGELFF
cdr3_nt: TGTGCCATCAGTCCCTCGCGGTCTGCGGACACCGGGGAGCTGTTTTTT

v_call: TRBV28
clone_size: .
j_call: TRBJ2-1
d_call: TRBD2
cdr3_aa: CASSSGTRCEQFF
cdr3_nt: TGTGCCAGCAGTTCAGGGACTAGATGTGAGCAGTTCTTC

v_call: TRBV20-1
clone_size: many
j_call: TRBJ1-1
d_call: .
cdr3_aa: CSAPTHNTEAFF
cdr3_nt: TGCAGTGCTCCCACACATAACACTGAAGCTTTCTTT

v_call: TRBV5-1
clone_size: .
j_call: TRBJ2-1
d_call: TRBD2
cdr3_aa: CASSSVLLAGYNEQFF
cdr3_nt: TGCGCCAGCAGCTCGGTTCTTCTAGCGGGTTACAATGAGCAGTTCTTC

v_call: TRBV18
clone_size: .
j_call: TRBJ1-1
d_call: TRBD1
cdr3_aa: CASSPSPQQGSWLDTEAFF
cdr3_nt: TGTGCCAGCTCACCTTCTCCCCAACAGGGGTCCTGGCTGGACACTGAAGCTTTCTTT

v_call: TRBV20-1
clone_size: .
j_call: TRBJ1-2
d_call: .
cdr3_aa: CSARDEGRPLFNYGYTF
cdr3_nt: TGCAGTGCTAGAGATGAGGGCAGGCCCCTGTTTAACTATGGCTACACCTTC

v_call: TRBV12-3/TRBV12-4
clone_size: .
j_call: TRBJ1-5
d_call: .
cdr3_aa: CASSLSSGLKSKPQHF
cdr3_nt: TGTGCCAGCAGTTTAAGCTCAGGGCTAAAGAGCAAGCCCCAGCATTTT

v_call: TRBV5-1
clone_size: .
j_call: TRBJ2-4
d_call: TRBD1
cdr3_aa: CASSLARTTPGQGENIQYF
cdr3_nt: TGCGCCAGCAGCTTGGCCCGCACCACCCCGGGACAGGGGGAAAACATTCAGTACTTC

v_call: TRBV7-2
clone_size: few
j_call: TRBJ2-7
d_call: TRBD2
cdr3_aa: CASSFRLAGSSYEQYF
cdr3_nt: TGTGCCAGCAGCTTCAGACTAGCGGGAAGCTCCTACGAGCAGTACTTC

v_call: TRBV27
clone_size: .
j_call: TRBJ2-7
d_call: TRBD1
cdr3_aa: CASKGTGRRYEQYF
cdr3_nt: TGTGCCAGCAAAGGGACAGGGCGTCGGTACGAGCAGTACTTC

v_call: TRBV12-3/TRBV12-4
clone_size: .
j_call: TRBJ2-1
d_call: .
cdr3_aa: CASSLGGLKNNEQFF
cdr3_nt: TGTGCCAGCAGTTTAGGAGGCCTGAAGAACAATGAGCAGTTCTTC

v_call: TRBV5-1
clone_size: .
j_call: TRBJ2-7
d_call: .
cdr3_aa: CASRTGAGSSYEQYF
cdr3_nt: TGCGCCAGCCGGACCGGCGCGGGTAGCTCCTACGAGCAGTACTTC